This T cell receptor beta chain was sequenced during a study of CD8 T cells in Susac syndrome. V lost 0 bases to trimming and J lost 4 bases, with 16 bases between them. CDR1 is DFQATT, CDR2 SNEGSKA, per germline (reference sequence). CDR3 length: 15 residues. Points from the study as a whole: The study acknowledged a relatively small number of individuals in its TCR sequencing and HLA analysis.

As for this clonotype: Antigen specificity is unknown.

In blood CD8+ and CD4+ T cells, TCR beta underwent sequencing. The multiple sclerosis control group consisted of treatment-naive patients whose relapsing-remitting disease, which was either stable or active, fulfilled revised McDonald criteria. RNA totalling about 0.5 to 1 ug underwent reverse transcription with random hexamers. Across 54 Vbeta and 13 Jbeta, immunoSEQ multiplex PCR amplified TCR beta CDR3. From the immunoSEQ multiplex PCR reads, TCRdb called clonotypes with MiXCR, one entry per CDR3 protein. The sample holds 230,000 or so distinct CDR3 sequences, 95% seen once. This receptor was identified in a human donor with multiple sclerosis. This chain joins TRBV20-1 and TRBJ2-7; D remains ambiguous. Sequencing was done on a sample of CD4+ T cells from PBMCs. CDR3 loop: CSARDSSQWGYEQYF. CDR3 DNA: TGCAGTGCTAGAGATTCGTCTCAGTGGGGATACGAGCAGTACTTC.